These 18 T cell receptor beta chains were sequenced from one sample in a study of cytomegalovirus exposure and HLA in healthy donors. The PCR contained 60 Vbeta and 13 Jbeta primers. The assay was immunoSEQ multiplex PCR, and TCRdb's table has in-frame clones only and misses some. The data show 85,000 to 100,000 clones, about 78% seen once. Sequencing was done on a sample of PBMCs. These TCRs come from a middle-aged woman in good health and CMV-seropositive.

The chain has TRBV29-1 and TRBJ2-7, with D perhaps matching TRBD1 (6 bases). The CDR3 extends over 12 amino acids. Germline V gene sequence: CDR1 SQVTM, CDR2 ANQGSEA. Deletions cut 7 bases from V and 6 bases from J, with 16 bases between. CDR3 DNA sequence: TGCAGCGCCCGAATTACAGGGATCGAGCAGTACTTC. This codes for CSARITGIEQYF.

This chain uses TRBV13 with TRBJ1-2, with D possibly TRBD1 on 6 matching bases. This CDR3 has 13 residues. The V end was cut by 6 bases, the J end by 5 bases, with 13 bases between. The germline V gene has CDR1 PRHDT and CDR2 FYEKMQ (reference sequence). CDR3 in DNA: TGTGCCAGCAGGCCGCAGGGGCGTTATGGCTACACCTTC. It is translated as CASRPQGRYGYTF.

The V and J genes are TRBV27 and TRBJ1-2, with 8 nucleotides matching TRBD1. The germline gives CDR1 MNHEY, CDR2 SMNVEV (reference sequence). The CDR3 totals 14 residues. Losses at the gene ends were 6 bases for V and 9 bases for J; bases not matched to a gene: 12. Written as DNA, the CDR3 is TGTGCCAGCAGCTCACAGGGGGTATTCTTTAGCTACACCTTC. This gives the protein CASSSQGVFFSYTF.

In this sample, this clone turned up a few times. The chain couples TRBV6-1 to TRBJ1-5, with 12 nucleotides matching TRBD1. Germline V gene data show CDR1 as MNHNS and CDR2 as SASEGT. Germline trimming cut 6 bases from V and 6 bases from J; bases unmatched to any gene: 6. This CDR3 is built from 15 residues. DNA for the CDR3: TGTGCCAGCAGGGCGGGACAGGGGGCATCTCAGCCCCAGCATTTT. Residues: CASRAGQGASQPQHF.

J is TRBJ1-3 and V is TRBV19; 9 bases are a match to TRBD1. The ends lost 4 bases at V and 1 base at J; junction bases unmatched: 2. CDR1 and CDR2 from the germline V gene are LNHDA and SQIVND (reference sequence). This CDR3 contains 15 residues. For the CDR3, the DNA is TGTGCCAGTAGTACCGGGACAGGGTCTGGAAACACCATATATTTT. Amino acid sequence: CASSTGTGSGNTIYF.

This sequence joins TRBV29-1 and TRBJ1-1; D call uncertain. With 0 bases removed from V and 11 bases from J, the gap between germline ends came to 13 bases. CDR3 length: 12 amino acids. The germline gives CDR1 SQVTM, CDR2 ANQGSEA. CDR3 sequence: CSVEDGIVMAFF. CDR3 DNA sequence: TGCAGCGTTGAAGACGGGATAGTCATGGCTTTCTTT.

The V gene is TRBV29-1, the J gene TRBJ1-1; unclear D gene. The germline V gene encodes CDR1 SQVTM and CDR2 ANQGSEA. V lost 3 bases to trimming and J lost 1 base, with 9 bases between them. The CDR3 runs to 13 residues. This CDR3 is CSVDPGPNTEAFF. CDR3 DNA: TGCAGCGTTGATCCAGGCCCGAACACTGAAGCTTTCTTT.

The rearrangement joins TRBV5-1 to TRBJ2-4; 8 nucleotides agree with TRBD2. V gave up 4 bases and J gave up 6 bases; unmatched junction bases: 9. The length of the CDR3 is 15 residues. Germline loops: CDR1 SGHRS, CDR2 YFSETQ. This CDR3 is CASSTGGLAGNIQYF. The CDR3, as DNA: TGCGCCAGCAGCACGGGAGGACTAGCAGGAAACATTCAGTACTTC.

The V call is TRBV30, the J call TRBJ2-7; D is unresolved. CDR1 is GTSNPN, CDR2 SVGIG, per germline (reference sequence). Between the trimmed V and J ends, which lost 2 bases and 2 bases, there was a span of 10 bases. The CDR3 spans 13 residues. The CDR3 DNA reads TGTGCCTGGAGTACGGCAGGAACCTACGAGCAGTACTTC. It codes for CAWSTAGTYEQYF.

This clone came up a few times. V is TRBV10-3 and J is TRBJ2-6, with TRBD1 identical over 10 bases. V shed 5 bases and J 0 bases; nucleotides not matched to a gene: 4. This CDR3 contains 17 residues. Germline V gives CDR1 ENHRY, CDR2 SYGVKD. CDR3 sequence: CAISRDRGDSGANVLTF. The CDR3 coding sequence is TGTGCCATCAGTCGGGACAGGGGTGACTCTGGGGCCAACGTCCTGACTTTC.

This clone was found a few times. The V gene is TRBV28, the J gene TRBJ2-6, with 7 bases aligning to TRBD1. Unmatched junction bases numbered 3, after V lost 4 bases and J lost 0 bases. The germline gives CDR1 MDHEN, CDR2 SYDVKM. The CDR3 spans 16 residues. CDR3 residues: CASSSGQFSGANVLTF. CDR3 bases: TGTGCCAGCAGTTCGGGACAGTTCTCTGGGGCCAACGTCCTGACTTTC. The entire variable domain, with the rest obtained from reference TRBV28 and TRBJ2-6, is as follows: DVKVTQSSRYLVKRTGEKVFLECVQDMDHENMFWYRQDPGLGLRLIYFSYDVKMKEKGDIPEGYSVSREKKERFSLILESASTNQTSMYLCASSSGQFSGANVLTFGAGSRLTVL.

This chain connects TRBV5-1 to TRBJ2-5, with 7 bases identical to TRBD1. V was clipped by 4 bases and J by 1 base; unmatched bases: 7. The length of the CDR3 is 15 residues. Looked up from germline, CDR1 is SGHRS and CDR2 is YFSETQ. CDR3 nucleotide sequence: TGCGCCAGCAGCCCGGGTCCAGGGGGCCAAGAGACCCAGTACTTC. It codes for CASSPGPGGQETQYF.

The chain combines TRBV30 with TRBJ2-7; the D is unclear. V was shortened by 1 base and J by 3 bases, with 7 bases between the two germline ends. The CDR3 is made up of 12 amino acids. The germline V gene has CDR1 GTSNPN and CDR2 SVGIG (reference sequence). CDR3 nucleotides: TGTGCCTGGAGTGGGCAGTTCTACGAGCAGTACTTC. Residues: CAWSGQFYEQYF.

The chain uses TRBV7-9 and TRBJ2-7; a weak D match, TRBD2 (5 bases). Germline lookup yields CDR1 SEHNR and CDR2 FQNEAQ (reference sequence). Trimming took 1 base from V and 5 from J, leaving 15 bases between them. This CDR3 is 15 amino acids long. The CDR3 coding sequence is TGTGCCAGCAGCTTAGAAGGGAGCGGCGGCCACGAGCAGTACTTC. Its protein product is CASSLEGSGGHEQYF.

V usage is TRBV7-3 and J usage is TRBJ2-7; 8 bases fit TRBD2. From germline, CDR1 is SGHTA and CDR2 FQGTGA. The CDR3 totals 15 residues. The trim removed 3 bases at V and 5 bases at J, leaving 9 bases unmatched. CDR3 in DNA: TGTGCCAGCAGCTTGACGGGAGGGCCAAAGAACGAGCAGTACTTC. The encoded protein is CASSLTGGPKNEQYF.

The chain links TRBV30 to TRBJ2-2; 7 bases align to TRBD1. The germline CDR1 and CDR2 sequences are GTSNPN and SVGIG (reference sequence). The CDR3 has 17 amino acids. The V segment lost 0 bases and the J segment 2 bases; nucleotides outside the gene matches: 9. In DNA, the CDR3 is TGTGCCTGGAGTGTACAAGAGAGGGGGCTAAACACCGGGGAGCTGTTTTTT. Protein product: CAWSVQERGLNTGELFF.

This clone was seen more than once but under ten times. The chain links TRBV6-1 to TRBJ2-2; a weak D match, TRBD1 (5 bases). The CDR3 extends over 14 amino acids. V lost 7 bases, J lost 1 base, and 10 bases lay in between. Germline loops: CDR1 MNHNS, CDR2 SASEGT. The CDR3 region is CASKPDRNTGELFF. CDR3 DNA sequence: TGTGCCAGCAAGCCCGACAGGAACACCGGGGAGCTGTTTTTT.

This chain connects TRBV6-4 to TRBJ2-2; TRBD2 matches at 7 bases. V lost 6 bases to trimming and J lost 1 base; unmatched junction nucleotides: 8. Germline V gene lookup returns CDR1 MRHNA and CDR2 SNTAGT. This CDR3 contains 16 residues. For the CDR3, the DNA is TGTGCCAGCAGCCCTCAGGCTAGCGGGAACACCGGGGAGCTGTTTTTT. Protein sequence: CASSPQASGNTGELFF.